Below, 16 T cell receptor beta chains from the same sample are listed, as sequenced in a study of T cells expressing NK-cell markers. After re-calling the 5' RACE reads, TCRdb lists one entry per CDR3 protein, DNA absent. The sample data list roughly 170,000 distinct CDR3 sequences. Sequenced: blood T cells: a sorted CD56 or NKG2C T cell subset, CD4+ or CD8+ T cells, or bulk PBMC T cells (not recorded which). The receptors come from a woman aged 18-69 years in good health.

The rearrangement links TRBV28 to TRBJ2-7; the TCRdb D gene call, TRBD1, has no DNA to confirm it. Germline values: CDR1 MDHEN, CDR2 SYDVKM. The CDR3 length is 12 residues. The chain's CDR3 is CASSQEPGEQYF.

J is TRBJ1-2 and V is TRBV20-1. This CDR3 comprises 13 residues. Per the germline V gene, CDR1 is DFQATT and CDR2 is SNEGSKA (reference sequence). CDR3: CSNSGEGSGGYTF.

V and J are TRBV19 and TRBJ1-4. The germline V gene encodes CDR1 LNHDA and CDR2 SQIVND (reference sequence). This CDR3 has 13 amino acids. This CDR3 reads CASSFNKKEKLFF.

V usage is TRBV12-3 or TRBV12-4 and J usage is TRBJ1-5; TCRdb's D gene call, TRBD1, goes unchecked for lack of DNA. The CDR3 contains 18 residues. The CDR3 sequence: CASSLRFRGLKVDQPQHF.

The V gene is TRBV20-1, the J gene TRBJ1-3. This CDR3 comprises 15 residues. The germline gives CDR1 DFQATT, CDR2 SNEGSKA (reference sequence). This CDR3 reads CSATLSASSGNTIYF.

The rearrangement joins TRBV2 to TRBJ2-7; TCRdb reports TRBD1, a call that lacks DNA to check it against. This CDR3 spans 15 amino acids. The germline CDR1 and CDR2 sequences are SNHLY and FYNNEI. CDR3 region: CASSELGQGAGEQYF.

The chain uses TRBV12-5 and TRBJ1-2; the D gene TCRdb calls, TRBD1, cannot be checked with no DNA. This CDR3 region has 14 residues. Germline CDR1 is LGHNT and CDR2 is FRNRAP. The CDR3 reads CASGFRDRVPGYTF. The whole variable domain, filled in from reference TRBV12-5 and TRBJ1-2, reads DARVTQTPRHKVTEMGQEVTMRCQPILGHNTVFWYRQTMMQGLELLAYFRNRAPLDDSGMPKDRFSAEMPDATLATLKIQPSEPRDSAVYFCASGFRDRVPGYTFGSGTRLTVV.

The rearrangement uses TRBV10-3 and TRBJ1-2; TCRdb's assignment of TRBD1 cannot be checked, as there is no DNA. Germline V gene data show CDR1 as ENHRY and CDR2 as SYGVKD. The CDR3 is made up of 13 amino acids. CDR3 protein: CAITPASNYGYTF.

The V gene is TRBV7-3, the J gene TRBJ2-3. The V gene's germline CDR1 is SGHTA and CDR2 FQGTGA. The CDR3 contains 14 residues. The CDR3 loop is CASSLTRNTDTQYF.

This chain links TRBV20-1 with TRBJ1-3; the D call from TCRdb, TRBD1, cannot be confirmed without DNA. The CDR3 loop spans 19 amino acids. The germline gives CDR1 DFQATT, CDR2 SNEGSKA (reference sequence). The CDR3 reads CSARPPRTVPPYSGNTIYF.

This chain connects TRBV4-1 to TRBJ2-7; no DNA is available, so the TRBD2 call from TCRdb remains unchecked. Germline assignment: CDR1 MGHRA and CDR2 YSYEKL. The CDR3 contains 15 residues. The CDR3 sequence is CASSLGLAVSYEQYF.

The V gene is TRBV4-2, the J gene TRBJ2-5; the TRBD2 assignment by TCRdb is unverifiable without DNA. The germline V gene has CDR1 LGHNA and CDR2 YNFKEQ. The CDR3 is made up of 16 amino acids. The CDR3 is CASSLNSGSRQETQYF.

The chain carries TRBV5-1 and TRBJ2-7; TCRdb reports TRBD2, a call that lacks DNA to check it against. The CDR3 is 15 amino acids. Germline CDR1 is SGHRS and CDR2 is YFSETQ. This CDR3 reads CASSFEGLAGGEQYF.

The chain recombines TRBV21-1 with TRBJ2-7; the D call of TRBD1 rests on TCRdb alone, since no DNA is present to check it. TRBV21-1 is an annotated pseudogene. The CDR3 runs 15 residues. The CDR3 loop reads CASAEGDPFPYEQYF.

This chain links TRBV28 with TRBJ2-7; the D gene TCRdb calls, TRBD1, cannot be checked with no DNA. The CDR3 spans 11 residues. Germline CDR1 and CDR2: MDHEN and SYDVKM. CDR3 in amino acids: CASSSTPGQYF. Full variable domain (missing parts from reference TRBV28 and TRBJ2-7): DVKVTQSSRYLVKRTGEKVFLECVQDMDHENMFWYRQDPGLGLRLIYFSYDVKMKEKGDIPEGYSVSREKKERFSLILESASTNQTSMYLCASSSTPGQYFGPGTRLTVT.

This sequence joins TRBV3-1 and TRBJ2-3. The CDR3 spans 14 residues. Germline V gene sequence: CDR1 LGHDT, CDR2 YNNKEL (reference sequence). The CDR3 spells CASSLRSRTDTQYF.